The rows below give T cell receptor beta chains drawn from one sample of a study of CD8 T cells in Susac syndrome. TCRdb called the immunoSEQ multiplex PCR reads again in MiXCR, with one record for every CDR3 protein. The sample yields roughly 120,000 distinct CDR3 sequences, around 94% seen once. Source material: CD4+ T cells from PBMCs. These TCRs come from a human donor with multiple sclerosis. Both conserved end residues are part of each CDR3. The D gene is left open where the match is weak. Size tells how often a clone was seen (once, few, many) or the class of an expanded clone, and some rows leave it out.

j_call v_call clone_size d_call cdr3_nt cdr3_aa
TRBJ2-7 TRBV18 NA NA TGTGCCAGCTCACCAGGGCAAGTGAACTACGAGCAGTACTTC CASSPGQVNYEQYF
TRBJ2-5 TRBV25-1 NA TRBD1 TGTGCCAGCAGTGAATGGGGGGCAGGGGGCTACGAGACCCAGTACTTC CASSEWGAGGYETQYF
TRBJ2-7 TRBV5-1 NA NA TGCGCCAGCAGCTTGGGGGCCCAGACAAACCACGAGCAGTACTTC CASSLGAQTNHEQYF
TRBJ1-1 TRBV29-1 once NA TGCAGCGGCGTAGGGGGGAGTGGCACTGAAGCTTTCTTT CSGVGGSGTEAFF
TRBJ2-3 TRBV20-1 NA NA TGCAGTGCTAGTAGCCTCAGTGGTAGCACAGATACGCAGTATTTT CSASSLSGSTDTQYF
TRBJ1-1 TRBV6-5 NA NA TGTGCCAGCAGTTACTCTTCCGGCCCCTCAAGCACTGAAGCTTTCTTT CASSYSSGPSSTEAFF
TRBJ2-5 TRBV5-1 NA NA TGCGCCAGCAGCGTCGGTGGTCCGATCGAGACCCAGTACTTC CASSVGGPIETQYF
TRBJ2-6 TRBV6-4 NA TRBD2 TGTGCCAGCAGCCCGGGACTAGCGGGGGCCAAGAACTCTGGGGCCAACGTCCTGACTTTC CASSPGLAGAKNSGANVLTF
TRBJ1-1 TRBV20-1 NA NA TGCAGTGAGCGGAGGAACACTGAAGCTTTCTTT CSERRNTEAFF
TRBJ2-4 TRBV5-5 NA TRBD1 TGTGCCAGCAGCACCAACCCGGGACAGATAGCCAAAAACATTCAGTACTTC CASSTNPGQIAKNIQYF
TRBJ1-1 TRBV4-1 NA TRBD1 TGCGCCAGCAGCCAGGGGACAGGGCCTAGGGTCACTGAAGCTTTCTTT CASSQGTGPRVTEAFF
TRBJ2-7 TRBV12-3/TRBV12-4 NA NA TGTGCCAGCAGCCCTGAGTGGTTTGTCGAGCAGTACTTC CASSPEWFVEQYF
TRBJ1-1 TRBV28 NA NA TGTGCCAGCAGTTCCGCTACAGGGAACATGAACACTGAAGCTTTCTTT CASSSATGNMNTEAFF
TRBJ2-6 TRBV12-3/TRBV12-4 NA TRBD1 TGTGCCAGCAATTCCCCTGGGGACAGGGGCTTCTCTGGGGCCAACGTCCTGACTTTC CASNSPGDRGFSGANVLTF
TRBJ2-1 TRBV30 NA TRBD2 TGTGCCTGGCAGATAGCGGGAGTCCACAATGAGCAGTTCTTC CAWQIAGVHNEQFF
TRBJ2-5 TRBV7-9 NA TRBD1 TGTGCCAGCAGCACTTCTCGGACAGGCCGAGGGGAGACCCAGTACTTC CASSTSRTGRGETQYF
TRBJ1-2 TRBV3-1 NA NA TGTGCCAGCAGCCAAGCGGACTATGGCTACACCTTC CASSQADYGYTF
TRBJ1-2 TRBV30 NA NA TGTGCCTGGAGTGTACTAGGTCAGGGGATGAGGGGCTACACCTTC CAWSVLGQGMRGYTF
TRBJ2-1 TRBV7-8 NA TRBD2 TGTGCCAGCAGCCCAAGGGCTAGCGGGGGGGTGATGGAGCAGTTCTTC CASSPRASGGVMEQFF
TRBJ2-7 TRBV23-1 once NA TGCGCCAGCAGTTCAGGGAACCAGGGGTCCTACGAGCAGTACTTC CASSSGNQGSYEQYF
TRBJ2-1 TRBV18 once TRBD1 TGTGCCAGCTCATCAACAGGGGTGAATGAGCAGTTCTTC CASSSTGVNEQFF
TRBJ2-6 TRBV5-1 NA NA TGCGCCAGCAGCTTGAAGGGGATAAGGACTGGGGCCAACGTCCTGACTTTC CASSLKGIRTGANVLTF
TRBJ2-5 TRBV20-1 NA NA TGCAGTGCTCCCCCCCTGTCGCGGGATAGAGAGACCCAGTACTTC CSAPPLSRDRETQYF
TRBJ2-5 TRBV27 NA NA TGTGCCAGCAGTTTGCGGCAGGGGCGGCAAGAGACCCAGTACTTC CASSLRQGRQETQYF
TRBJ1-5 TRBV3-1 NA NA TGTGCCAGCAGCCAAGGGGGGGGGCATCAGCCCCAGCATTTT CASSQGGGHQPQHF
TRBJ2-1 TRBV5-6 NA TRBD1 TGTGCCAGCAGCTTGTACGACAGGGGGGCCTACAATGAGCAGTTCTTC CASSLYDRGAYNEQFF
TRBJ1-4 TRBV4-1 NA NA TGCGCCAGCACCACAACGGGGGCGGGGGGAGCTAATGAAAAACTGTTTTTT CASTTTGAGGANEKLFF
TRBJ1-2 TRBV7-9 NA NA TGTGCCAGCAGTCCGAAGTCCTATGGCTACACCTTC CASSPKSYGYTF
TRBJ2-6 TRBV18 NA NA TGTGCCAGCTCAACAGGCGGAGCTCGAGGGGCCAACGTCCTGACTTTC CASSTGGARGANVLTF
TRBJ1-1 TRBV5-1 NA NA TGCGCCAGCAGCCATCAGGGGTCAATGAACACTGAAGCTTTCTTT CASSHQGSMNTEAFF
TRBJ1-6 TRBV28 NA NA TGTGCCAGCAGTTTGGGACACACCTCCTATAATTCACCCCTCCACTTT CASSLGHTSYNSPLHF
TRBJ2-5 TRBV10-3 once NA TGTGCCATCAGTGAGCGAAAAGGAGAGACCCAGTACTTC CAISERKGETQYF
TRBJ2-2 TRBV7-6 NA NA TGTGCCGGACAAGTGAACACCGGGGAGCTGTTTTTT CAGQVNTGELFF
TRBJ1-1 TRBV3-1 NA TRBD1 TGTGCCAGCAGCTATGCCGGGACAGGGGCGAACACTGAAGCTTTCTTT CASSYAGTGANTEAFF
TRBJ2-2 TRBV5-1 NA TRBD1 TGCGCCAGCAGCTTAGGACAGGGGAACACCGGGGAGCTGTTTTTT CASSLGQGNTGELFF
TRBJ2-7 TRBV5-1 once NA TGCGCCAGCAGCTTAGAAGGAGTGGACGAGCAGTACTTC CASSLEGVDEQYF
TRBJ2-7 TRBV30 NA NA TGTGCCTGGCGGCGGGACGGCTACGAGCAGTACTTC CAWRRDGYEQYF
TRBJ2-1 TRBV2 NA NA TGTGCCAGCAGTGTCGAGACACACAATGAGCAGTTCTTC CASSVETHNEQFF